This TCR beta chain was recorded in a study of immune characterization of retroperitoneal liposarcoma. Via MiXCR, TCRdb re-called the PCR reads, giving one row per CDR3 protein. The sample consists of around 3,000 distinct CDR3 sequences, 35% to 50% of them appearing once. This TCR was recovered from a male donor with retroperitoneal liposarcoma. The specimen sequenced was tumor tissue.

The CDR3 DNA follows: TGTGCCAGCAGTGAATATGGACAGTACACAGATACGCAGTATTTT. It codes for CASSEYGQYTDTQYF. The V call is TRBV6-2 or TRBV6-3, the J call TRBJ2-3; a weak D match, TRBD1 (6 bases). Germline V lookup: CDR1 MNHEY, CDR2 SVGEGT. The CDR3 spans 15 residues. The V end lost 5 bases, the J end lost 2 bases, and 14 bases lay between the germline ends.